This is a list of T cell receptor beta chains from one sample in a study of cytomegalovirus exposure and HLA in healthy donors. This table comes from immunoSEQ multiplex PCR, and its TCRdb copy is limited to in-frame clones, with some not included. In the table there are roughly 81,000 clones, around four fifths of which are singletons. Sequencing was performed on PBMCs. All receptors come from a boy younger than 18 in good health and CMV-seronegative. CDR3s include the opening cysteine and the closing phenylalanine or tryptophan. The order of the fields is D gene, J gene, V gene, clone size, CDR3 protein, CDR3 DNA. The D gene is left open where the match is weak. Clone size appears in some rows only: once, few, many, or a class for an expanded clone.

D gene: NA
J gene: TRBJ2-7
V gene: TRBV27
clone size: NA
CDR3 protein: CASRDESSYRQYF
CDR3 DNA: TGTGCCAGCAGAGATGAGAGCTCCTACCGGCAGTACTTC

D gene: NA
J gene: TRBJ2-1
V gene: TRBV28
clone size: NA
CDR3 protein: CASRAGHEQFF
CDR3 DNA: TGTGCCAGCAGGGCAGGGCATGAGCAGTTCTTC

D gene: TRBD1
J gene: TRBJ2-3
V gene: TRBV25-1
clone size: NA
CDR3 protein: CATQQGNTDTQYF
CDR3 DNA: TGTGCCACCCAACAGGGGAACACAGATACGCAGTATTTT

D gene: NA
J gene: TRBJ2-7
V gene: TRBV4-1
clone size: NA
CDR3 protein: CASSQVDSGTYEQYF
CDR3 DNA: TGCGCCAGCAGCCAAGTAGATAGCGGAACCTACGAGCAGTACTTC

D gene: NA
J gene: TRBJ2-2
V gene: TRBV28
clone size: NA
CDR3 protein: CASSLQSGYTGELFF
CDR3 DNA: TGTGCCAGCAGTTTACAAAGCGGGTACACCGGGGAGCTGTTTTTT

D gene: TRBD2
J gene: TRBJ2-1
V gene: TRBV29-1
clone size: few
CDR3 protein: CSVHLGAGGYNEQFF
CDR3 DNA: TGCAGCGTGCATTTAGGGGCGGGAGGGTACAATGAGCAGTTCTTC

D gene: TRBD1
J gene: TRBJ1-1
V gene: TRBV7-3
clone size: NA
CDR3 protein: CASSLYQGAPGVFF
CDR3 DNA: TGTGCCAGCAGCTTATATCAGGGGGCGCCGGGGGTTTTCTTT

D gene: TRBD1
J gene: TRBJ2-6
V gene: TRBV9
clone size: NA
CDR3 protein: CASSVSPPGQGSGANVLTF
CDR3 DNA: TGTGCCAGCAGCGTCTCGCCGCCGGGACAGGGATCCGGGGCCAACGTCCTGACTTTC

D gene: NA
J gene: TRBJ1-1
V gene: TRBV6-5
clone size: NA
CDR3 protein: CASSYRLEPAEAFF
CDR3 DNA: TGTGCCAGCAGTTACAGGTTGGAGCCCGCTGAAGCTTTCTTT

D gene: NA
J gene: TRBJ2-7
V gene: TRBV7-8
clone size: NA
CDR3 protein: CASSPGDSGGQYF
CDR3 DNA: TGTGCCAGCAGCCCGGGGGACTCCGGGGGGCAGTACTTC

D gene: TRBD1
J gene: TRBJ2-7
V gene: TRBV13
clone size: NA
CDR3 protein: CASSPGQSYEQYF
CDR3 DNA: TGTGCCAGCAGCCCGGGACAGTCCTACGAGCAGTACTTC

D gene: TRBD2
J gene: TRBJ2-3
V gene: TRBV5-1
clone size: NA
CDR3 protein: CASTPAGLDQDTQYF
CDR3 DNA: TGCGCCAGCACTCCGGCGGGACTAGACCAAGATACGCAGTATTTT

D gene: NA
J gene: TRBJ1-6
V gene: TRBV5-4
clone size: NA
CDR3 protein: CASSLGSSVNSPLHF
CDR3 DNA: TGTGCCAGCAGCTTGGGGTCCAGCGTAAATTCACCCCTCCACTTT

D gene: TRBD2
J gene: TRBJ2-7
V gene: TRBV19
clone size: NA
CDR3 protein: CASSLASGTYEQYF
CDR3 DNA: TGTGCCAGTAGTCTAGCTAGCGGGACCTACGAGCAGTACTTC

D gene: TRBD1
J gene: TRBJ1-2
V gene: TRBV7-2
clone size: once
CDR3 protein: CASSLETDRSYYGYTF
CDR3 DNA: TGTGCCAGCAGCTTAGAAACGGACAGGAGTTACTATGGCTACACCTTC

D gene: TRBD2
J gene: TRBJ2-2
V gene: TRBV29-1
clone size: NA
CDR3 protein: CSASGGTGELFF
CDR3 DNA: TGCAGCGCGTCGGGGGGAACCGGGGAGCTGTTTTTT

D gene: NA
J gene: TRBJ1-4
V gene: TRBV4-1
clone size: NA
CDR3 protein: CASSQEGLQVPKLFF
CDR3 DNA: TGCGCCAGCAGCCAAGAGGGGTTACAGGTCCCGAAACTGTTTTTT

D gene: NA
J gene: TRBJ1-1
V gene: TRBV9
clone size: NA
CDR3 protein: CASSAGDGAGAFF
CDR3 DNA: TGTGCCAGCAGCGCCGGGGATGGAGCGGGAGCTTTCTTT

D gene: TRBD2
J gene: TRBJ2-7
V gene: TRBV5-1
clone size: NA
CDR3 protein: CASSSASSRGVSYEQYF
CDR3 DNA: TGCGCCAGCAGCTCAGCGTCGAGCCGGGGGGTCTCCTACGAGCAGTACTTC

D gene: TRBD1
J gene: TRBJ1-4
V gene: TRBV18
clone size: NA
CDR3 protein: CASSTDWTGTGEKLFF
CDR3 DNA: TGTGCCAGCTCAACCGATTGGACAGGGACGGGGGAAAAACTGTTTTTT

D gene: NA
J gene: TRBJ1-1
V gene: TRBV27
clone size: few
CDR3 protein: CASSPSLNTEAFF
CDR3 DNA: TGTGCCAGCAGTCCGAGTCTGAACACTGAAGCTTTCTTT

D gene: NA
J gene: TRBJ1-5
V gene: TRBV29-1
clone size: once
CDR3 protein: CSVVGGGDQPQHF
CDR3 DNA: TGCAGCGTTGTAGGCGGCGGTGATCAGCCCCAGCATTTT

D gene: TRBD1
J gene: TRBJ1-2
V gene: TRBV6-6
clone size: NA
CDR3 protein: CASRLQGAGYGYTF
CDR3 DNA: TGTGCCAGCAGGCTACAGGGGGCGGGATATGGCTACACCTTC

D gene: NA
J gene: TRBJ1-2
V gene: TRBV5-1
clone size: NA
CDR3 protein: CASSFGRGAAGYTF
CDR3 DNA: TGCGCCAGCAGCTTCGGCAGGGGAGCAGCTGGCTACACCTTC

D gene: TRBD1
J gene: TRBJ2-6
V gene: TRBV2
clone size: few
CDR3 protein: CASSWDSYSGANVLTF
CDR3 DNA: TGTGCCAGCAGTTGGGACAGCTACTCTGGGGCCAACGTCCTGACTTTC

D gene: TRBD1
J gene: TRBJ1-1
V gene: TRBV4-3
clone size: NA
CDR3 protein: CASSQDITRPGGTEAFF
CDR3 DNA: TGCGCCAGCAGCCAAGATATCACCAGACCAGGGGGGACTGAAGCTTTCTTT

D gene: TRBD1
J gene: TRBJ1-2
V gene: TRBV7-2
clone size: once
CDR3 protein: CASSLLTGGSGYTF
CDR3 DNA: TGTGCCAGCAGCTTATTAACAGGGGGAAGTGGCTACACCTTC

D gene: NA
J gene: TRBJ2-7
V gene: TRBV6-5
clone size: NA
CDR3 protein: CASSWGQYYEQYF
CDR3 DNA: TGTGCCAGCAGTTGGGGGCAGTACTACGAGCAGTACTTC

D gene: TRBD1
J gene: TRBJ1-1
V gene: TRBV9
clone size: NA
CDR3 protein: CASSVTGDITEAFF
CDR3 DNA: TGTGCCAGCAGCGTAACAGGGGATATTACTGAAGCTTTCTTT

D gene: TRBD2
J gene: TRBJ2-1
V gene: TRBV29-1
clone size: NA
CDR3 protein: CSVLLGLANHEQFF
CDR3 DNA: TGCAGCGTTCTTCTAGGACTAGCGAACCATGAGCAGTTCTTC

D gene: NA
J gene: TRBJ2-3
V gene: TRBV2
clone size: NA
CDR3 protein: CASSPLDTQYF
CDR3 DNA: TGTGCCAGCAGCCCCCTAGATACGCAGTATTTT

D gene: TRBD1
J gene: TRBJ1-1
V gene: TRBV7-9
clone size: NA
CDR3 protein: CASSPPGQENTEAFF
CDR3 DNA: TGTGCCAGCAGCCCCCCCGGACAGGAGAACACTGAAGCTTTCTTT

D gene: TRBD1
J gene: TRBJ1-1
V gene: TRBV28
clone size: NA
CDR3 protein: CASSLSRQGDTEAFF
CDR3 DNA: TGTGCCAGCAGTTTATCCCGACAGGGGGACACTGAAGCTTTCTTT

D gene: NA
J gene: TRBJ1-2
V gene: TRBV5-1
clone size: few
CDR3 protein: CASSLAQQTYGYTF
CDR3 DNA: TGCGCCAGCAGCTTGGCTCAACAGACCTATGGCTACACCTTC

D gene: TRBD2
J gene: TRBJ2-5
V gene: TRBV6-6
clone size: NA
CDR3 protein: CASSYRGGVTQYF
CDR3 DNA: TGTGCCAGCAGTTACCGGGGGGGCGTGACCCAGTACTTC

D gene: TRBD2
J gene: TRBJ2-5
V gene: TRBV4-3
clone size: NA
CDR3 protein: CASSQATLAGGPGETQYF
CDR3 DNA: TGCGCCAGCAGCCAAGCAACTCTAGCGGGGGGGCCGGGAGAGACCCAGTACTTC

D gene: NA
J gene: TRBJ1-6
V gene: TRBV5-1
clone size: few
CDR3 protein: CASSLSTDNSPLHF
CDR3 DNA: TGCGCCAGCAGCTTGTCCACGGATAATTCACCCCTCCACTTT

D gene: NA
J gene: TRBJ2-5
V gene: TRBV6-5
clone size: NA
CDR3 protein: CASSSRGQETQYF
CDR3 DNA: TGTGCCAGCAGTTCCAGGGGCCAAGAGACCCAGTACTTC

D gene: NA
J gene: TRBJ1-5
V gene: TRBV28
clone size: few
CDR3 protein: CASSRKERYQPQHF
CDR3 DNA: TGTGCCAGCAGTCGAAAGGAGCGATATCAGCCCCAGCATTTT

D gene: TRBD2
J gene: TRBJ2-3
V gene: TRBV30
clone size: NA
CDR3 protein: CAWTRSGLFTDTQYF
CDR3 DNA: TGTGCCTGGACCCGTAGCGGGCTCTTCACAGATACGCAGTATTTT

D gene: NA
J gene: TRBJ2-6
V gene: TRBV30
clone size: NA
CDR3 protein: CAWSVGSGANVLTF
CDR3 DNA: TGTGCCTGGAGTGTGGGGAGCGGGGCCAACGTCCTGACTTTC

D gene: TRBD2
J gene: TRBJ2-3
V gene: TRBV7-2
clone size: NA
CDR3 protein: CASSFSGGATDTQYF
CDR3 DNA: TGTGCCAGCAGTTTTAGCGGGGGGGCAACAGATACGCAGTATTTT

D gene: TRBD1
J gene: TRBJ1-2
V gene: TRBV7-8
clone size: NA
CDR3 protein: CASSLDGQGAVGYTF
CDR3 DNA: TGTGCCAGCAGCTTAGACGGGCAGGGGGCGGTTGGCTACACCTTC

D gene: TRBD1
J gene: TRBJ2-7
V gene: TRBV29-1
clone size: NA
CDR3 protein: CSARSGTVSYEQYF
CDR3 DNA: TGCAGCGCCCGTTCCGGGACAGTCTCCTACGAGCAGTACTTC

D gene: NA
J gene: TRBJ1-5
V gene: TRBV19
clone size: NA
CDR3 protein: CASTAVTHQPQHF
CDR3 DNA: TGTGCCAGTACCGCGGTGACTCACCAGCCCCAGCATTTT

D gene: TRBD2
J gene: TRBJ2-1
V gene: TRBV30
clone size: NA
CDR3 protein: CAWIIKAGRSLYNEQFF
CDR3 DNA: TGTGCCTGGATCATAAAAGCGGGACGGAGTCTCTACAATGAGCAGTTCTTC